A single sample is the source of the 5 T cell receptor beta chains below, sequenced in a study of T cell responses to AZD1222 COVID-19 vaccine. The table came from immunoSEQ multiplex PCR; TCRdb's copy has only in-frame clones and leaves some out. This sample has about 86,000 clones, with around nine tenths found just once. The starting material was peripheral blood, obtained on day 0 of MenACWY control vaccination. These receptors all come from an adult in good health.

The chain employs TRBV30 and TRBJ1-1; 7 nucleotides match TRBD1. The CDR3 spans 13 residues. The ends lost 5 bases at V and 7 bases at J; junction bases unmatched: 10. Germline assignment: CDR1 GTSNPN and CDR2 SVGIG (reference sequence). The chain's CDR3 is CAWGSGQVREAFF. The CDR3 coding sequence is TGTGCCTGGGGATCCGGACAGGTACGTGAAGCTTTCTTT. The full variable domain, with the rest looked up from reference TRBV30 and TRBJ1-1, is SQTIHQWPATLVQPVGSPLSLECTVEGTSNPNLYWYRQAAGRGLQLLFYSVGIGQISSEVPQNLSASRPQDRQFILSSKKLLLSDSGFYLCAWGSGQVREAFFGQGTRLTVV.

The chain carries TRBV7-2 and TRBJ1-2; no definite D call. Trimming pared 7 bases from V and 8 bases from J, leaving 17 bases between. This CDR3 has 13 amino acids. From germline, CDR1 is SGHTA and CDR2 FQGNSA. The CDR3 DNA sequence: TGTGCCAGCACCATAGCCTCCGGAGGCGGCTACACCTTC. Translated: CASTIASGGGYTF.

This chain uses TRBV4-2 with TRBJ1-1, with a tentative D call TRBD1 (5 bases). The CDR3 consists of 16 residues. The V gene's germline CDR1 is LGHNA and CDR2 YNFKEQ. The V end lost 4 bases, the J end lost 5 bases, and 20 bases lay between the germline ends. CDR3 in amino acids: CASSPRDGRFGTEAFF. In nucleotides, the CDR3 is TGTGCCAGCAGCCCGCGGGACGGAAGATTTGGGACTGAAGCTTTCTTT.

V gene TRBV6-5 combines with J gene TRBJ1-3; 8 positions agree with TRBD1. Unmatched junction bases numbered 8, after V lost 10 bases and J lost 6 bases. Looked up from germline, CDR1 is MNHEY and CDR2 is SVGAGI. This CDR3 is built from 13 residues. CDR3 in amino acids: CATWTGRVNTIYF. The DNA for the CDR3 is TGTGCCACCTGGACAGGGCGAGTAAACACCATATATTTT.

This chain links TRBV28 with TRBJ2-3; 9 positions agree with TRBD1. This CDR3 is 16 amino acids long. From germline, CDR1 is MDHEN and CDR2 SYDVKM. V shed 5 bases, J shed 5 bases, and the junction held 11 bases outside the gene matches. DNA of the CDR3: TGTGCCAGCAGTCCGCCCGGGACAGGGTGGGAAGATACGCAGTATTTT. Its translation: CASSPPGTGWEDTQYF.